Listed below are T cell receptor beta chains from one sample, sequenced in a study of blood T cell repertoires in COVID-19. Clones were read by immunoSEQ multiplex PCR, and TCRdb kept only the in-frame ones, dropping some. In the table there are 250,000 to 350,000 clones, 86% of which are singletons. Sample: peripheral blood. Every receptor here comes from a woman aged 30 to 39 with active or convalescent COVID-19. The CDR3 runs from the conserved cysteine through the conserved F or W. D genes are given only for firm matches.

D	V	J	CDR3	DNA
-	TRBV5-1	TRBJ2-1	CASSYNRELFF	TGCGCCAGCAGCTATAACAGGGAACTGTTCTTC
TRBD1	TRBV19	TRBJ2-7	CASSIGTGTHEQYF	TGTGCCAGTAGTATTGGGACAGGCACCCACGAGCAGTACTTC
TRBD2	TRBV27	TRBJ2-3	CASSSPSLAGVASTDTQYF	TGTGCCAGCAGTTCACCAAGCCTAGCGGGGGTGGCTAGCACAGATACGCAGTATTTT
-	TRBV24-1	TRBJ1-1	CATSDARRGSDTEAFF	TGTGCCACCAGTGACGCGCGGAGGGGCTCGGACACTGAAGCTTTCTTT
TRBD2	TRBV6-2/TRBV6-3	TRBJ2-5	CASSTPRAGGQETQYF	TGTGCCAGCAGTACCCCGCGAGCGGGGGGGCAAGAGACCCAGTACTTC
-	TRBV28	TRBJ1-1	CASRQQGLATEAFF	TGTGCCAGCAGGCAGCAGGGGTTAGCCACTGAAGCTTTCTTT
-	TRBV21-1	TRBJ2-7	CASSKIGTGPYEQYF	TGTGCCAGCAGCAAAATTGGGACAGGGCCCTACGAGCAGTACTTC
TRBD2	TRBV11-2	TRBJ2-1	CASSPPLAPAGGYNEQFF	TGTGCCAGCAGCCCACCTCTGGCGCCAGCGGGGGGGTACAATGAGCAGTTCTTC
-	TRBV30	TRBJ1-2	CAWDQGYYGYTF	TGTGCCTGGGATCAGGGGTACTATGGCTACACCTTC
-	TRBV5-6	TRBJ2-3	CASSIPGTLNTQYF	TGTGCCAGCAGCATCCCCGGGACACTTAATACGCAGTATTTT
TRBD1	TRBV2	TRBJ1-1	CASSGTGGYTEAFF	TGTGCCAGCAGCGGGACAGGGGGCTACACTGAAGCTTTCTTT